This TCR beta chain comes out of a study of identical twins (dated by TCRdb to the mid-2010s). In terms of the full investigation: TCR alpha and beta repertoires from monozygotic twins, unrelated adults of various ages and cord blood were deep-sequenced to test whether fetal clonotypes persist. To rule out contamination, the twin experiments were replicated at different times with different library preparation protocols.

Here is what the overall study found, with its caveats: Because the same donors could not be followed over many years, the conclusions depended on cross-sectional statistical analysis. In monozygotic twins, recombination models systematically underestimated out-of-frame TCR alpha sharing, but the models matched the sharing seen between unrelated individuals. Abundant cord blood beta clonotypes carried fewer insertions; young adult naive repertoires showed a weaker similar trend, while memory repertoires showed none. In beta out-of-frame sequences, excess twin sharing was weaker, because having fewer shared sequences lowered the signal-to-noise ratio. Invariant T cells such as MAIT and iNKT could partly confound zero-insertion analyses, though diverse VJ usage argued against this for most clonotypes. Compared with coincidental sharing between unrelated individuals, out-of-frame TCR alpha sequences shared between twins had an excess of sequences with low generation probability.

Only healthy Caucasian donors were included. The twin cohort consisted of three pairs of female monozygotic twins, all aged roughly 18 to 29 years. Positive isolation kits from Invitrogen were used to isolate the CD4+ and CD8+ T cell populations. Libraries were constructed by 5' RACE. The sequencing machine was an Illumina HiSeq 2000. A universal primer binding site was added through template switching, and the final cDNA carried a unique molecular identifier so that TCR cDNA molecules could be counted accurately. Specific primers in the conserved constant-segment region were used to synthesize first-strand cDNA for the TCR alpha and beta chains. To control for contamination, every cDNA library carried two barcodes: a SMART-Mk sample barcode plus Illumina barcodes. Two successive PCR steps introduced TruSeq adapter sequences along with Illumina sample barcodes. TCR alpha and beta cDNA libraries were sequenced on the Illumina HiSeq platform with custom primers. Regarding the original processing steps: MiGEC processed the raw reads to extract unique molecular identifiers, while MiXCR was used to determine the CDR3 positions. Recombination models were inferred per individual with the repgenHMM and IGoR tools using an EM algorithm. Shared clonotype analysis was performed with the tcR package in R, normalizing sharing by the product of cloneset sizes. Out-of-frame nonproductive sequences were analyzed to study raw recombination free of thymic and clonal selection effects. TCRdb reworked the public reads: Q25 trimming with fastp, MiXCR clone assembly, productive beta chains retained. Duplicate CDR3 protein sequences are folded into a single record with the most common DNA and genes. These V and J calls derive from TCRdb rather than the authors' analysis. This sample has about 530,000 distinct CDR3 sequences in its table, and about a fifth of those were observed once. The top ten hold about 0.48% of the sample.

V drops 3 bases and J drops 1 base, leaving 10 bases in between. Measured from the cysteine to the phenylalanine, the CDR3 is 14 residues long. The only DNA kept is the CDR3, 42 bases in frame from the first base. This clonotype was picked up many times. Its antigen is unknown. Base-call qualities are not available, and no considerably larger clone is one nucleotide away. These data were also reused for a study on yellow fever vaccine responses in identical twins. In that second paper, the authors write: According to the authors, in identical twins the way T cells responded to vaccination appeared partly convergent and partly personalized. Focusing on identical twins, the study followed the T cell clones that responded to the vaccine, and did so with precision.

The source is a woman aged 18 to 35 in good health. The sequencing sample was made of CD4+ T cells sorted from blood. The V and J segments used are TRBV12-3 or TRBV12-4 and TRBJ2-7; a weak D assignment points to TRBD1 (6 bases agree). The base sequence is TGTGCCAGCAGTTTGGACAGCCTATCCTACGAGCAGTACTTC. The translation is CASSLDSLSYEQYF.